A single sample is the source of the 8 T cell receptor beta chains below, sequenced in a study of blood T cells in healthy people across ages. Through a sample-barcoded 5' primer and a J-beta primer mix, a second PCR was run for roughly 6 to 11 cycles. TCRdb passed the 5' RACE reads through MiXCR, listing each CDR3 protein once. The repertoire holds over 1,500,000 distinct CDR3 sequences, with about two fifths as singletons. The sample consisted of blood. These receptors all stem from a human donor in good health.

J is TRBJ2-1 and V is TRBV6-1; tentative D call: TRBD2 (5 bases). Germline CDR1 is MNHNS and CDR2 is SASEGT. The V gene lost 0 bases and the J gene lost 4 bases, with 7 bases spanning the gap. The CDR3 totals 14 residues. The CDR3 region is CASSEAGGYNEQFF. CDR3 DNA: TGTGCCAGCAGTGAAGCTGGAGGTTACAATGAGCAGTTCTTC.

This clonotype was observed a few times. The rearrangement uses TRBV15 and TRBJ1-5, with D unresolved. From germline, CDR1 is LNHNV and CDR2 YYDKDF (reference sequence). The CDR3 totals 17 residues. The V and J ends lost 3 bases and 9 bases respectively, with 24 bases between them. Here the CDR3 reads CATSSALGNASPPPQHF. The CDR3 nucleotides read TGTGCCACCAGCAGCGCTCTAGGGAACGCATCACCCCCGCCCCAGCATTTT.

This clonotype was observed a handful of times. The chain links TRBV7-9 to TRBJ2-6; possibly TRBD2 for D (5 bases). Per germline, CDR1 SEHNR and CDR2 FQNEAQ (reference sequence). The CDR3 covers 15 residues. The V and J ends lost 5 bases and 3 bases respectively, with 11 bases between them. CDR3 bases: TGTGCCAGCAGCGAGGGAAACCTTGGGGCCAACGTCCTGACTTTC. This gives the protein CASSEGNLGANVLTF. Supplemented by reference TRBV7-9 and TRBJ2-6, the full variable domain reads DTGVSQNPRHKITKRGQNVTFRCDPISEHNRLYWYRQTLGQGPEFLTYFQNEAQLEKSRLLSDRFSAERPKGSFSTLEIQRTEQGDSAMYLCASSEGNLGANVLTFGAGSRLTVL.

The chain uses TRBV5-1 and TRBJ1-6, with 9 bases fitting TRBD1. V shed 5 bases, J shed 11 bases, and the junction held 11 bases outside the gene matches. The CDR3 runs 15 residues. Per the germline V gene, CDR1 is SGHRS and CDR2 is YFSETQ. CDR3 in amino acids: CASRYGTGSATPLHF. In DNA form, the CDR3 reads TGCGCCAGCAGATATGGGACAGGGTCAGCGACACCCCTCCACTTT.

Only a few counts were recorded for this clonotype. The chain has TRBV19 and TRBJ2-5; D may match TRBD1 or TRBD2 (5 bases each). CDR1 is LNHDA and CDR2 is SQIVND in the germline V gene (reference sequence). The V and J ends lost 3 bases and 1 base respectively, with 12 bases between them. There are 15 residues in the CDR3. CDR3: CASSIPGRGQETQYF. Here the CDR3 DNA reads TGTGCCAGTAGTATCCCAGGGAGAGGCCAAGAGACCCAGTACTTC.

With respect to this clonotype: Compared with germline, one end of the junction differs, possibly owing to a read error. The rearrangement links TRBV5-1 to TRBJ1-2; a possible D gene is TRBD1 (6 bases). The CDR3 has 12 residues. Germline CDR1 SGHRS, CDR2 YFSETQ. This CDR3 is CVSSFTGQGYTF. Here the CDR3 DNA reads TGCGTCAGCAGCTTCACAGGGCAAGGCTACACCTTC.

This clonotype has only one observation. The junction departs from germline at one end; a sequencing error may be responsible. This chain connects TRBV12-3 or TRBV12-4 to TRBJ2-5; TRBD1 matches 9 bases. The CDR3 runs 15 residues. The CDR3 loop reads CASSPWDRAQETQCF. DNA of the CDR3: TGTGCCAGCAGTCCCTGGGACAGGGCGCAAGAGACCCAGTGCTTC.

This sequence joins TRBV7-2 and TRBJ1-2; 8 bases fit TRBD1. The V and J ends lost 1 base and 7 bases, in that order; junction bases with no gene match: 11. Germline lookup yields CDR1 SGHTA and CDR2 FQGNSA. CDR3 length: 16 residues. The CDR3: CASSLVPKQGGRGYTF. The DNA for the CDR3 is TGTGCCAGCAGCTTAGTACCTAAACAGGGGGGTCGTGGCTACACCTTC.